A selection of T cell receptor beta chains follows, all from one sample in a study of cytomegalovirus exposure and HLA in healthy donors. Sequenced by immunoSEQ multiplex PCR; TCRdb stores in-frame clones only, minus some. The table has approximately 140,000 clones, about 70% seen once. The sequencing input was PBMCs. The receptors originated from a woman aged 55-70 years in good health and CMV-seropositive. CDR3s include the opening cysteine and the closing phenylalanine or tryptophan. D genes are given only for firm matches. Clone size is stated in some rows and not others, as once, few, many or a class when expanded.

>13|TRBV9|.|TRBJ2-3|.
CASSQTGIDTQYF
TGTGCCAGCAGCCAAACGGGGATAGATACGCAGTATTTT
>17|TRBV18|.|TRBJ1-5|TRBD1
CASSPLSGTGMSQPQHF
TGTGCCAGCTCACCTCTCTCCGGGACAGGGATGAGTCAGCCCCAGCATTTT
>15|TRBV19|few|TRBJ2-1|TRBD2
CASSIASGGPNEQFF
TGTGCCAGTAGTATAGCTAGCGGGGGTCCCAATGAGCAGTTCTTC
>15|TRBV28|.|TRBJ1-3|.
CASRLDRRTWNTIYF
TGTGCCAGCAGACTTGACAGGAGGACTTGGAACACCATATATTTT
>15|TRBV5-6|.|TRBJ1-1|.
CASSLEYRDAPEAFF
TGTGCCAGCAGCTTGGAGTACAGGGACGCTCCTGAAGCTTTCTTT
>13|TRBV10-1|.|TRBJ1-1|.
CASSSGKITEAFF
TGCGCCAGCAGTTCGGGGAAAATCACTGAAGCTTTCTTT
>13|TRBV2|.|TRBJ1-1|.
CASTLTLNTEAFF
TGTGCCAGCACTTTGACATTAAACACTGAAGCTTTCTTT
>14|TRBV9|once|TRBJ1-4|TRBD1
CASSVGTGYEKLFF
TGTGCCAGCAGCGTAGGGACAGGGTATGAAAAACTGTTTTTT
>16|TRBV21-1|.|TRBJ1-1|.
CASSKEKDSGNTEAFF
TGTGCCAGCAGCAAAGAGAAGGACAGCGGGAACACTGAAGCTTTCTTT
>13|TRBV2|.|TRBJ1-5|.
CASSGDINQPQHF
TGTGCCAGCAGTGGGGACATAAATCAGCCCCAGCATTTT
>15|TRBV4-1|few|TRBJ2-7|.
CASSQESGVGYEQYF
TGCGCCAGCAGCCAAGAGTCCGGGGTTGGCTACGAGCAGTACTTC
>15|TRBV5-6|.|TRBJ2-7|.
CASSDTGFLSYEQYF
TGTGCCAGCAGCGACACAGGGTTCCTATCCTACGAGCAGTACTTC
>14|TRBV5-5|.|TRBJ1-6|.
CASSRDIYNSPLHF
TGTGCCAGCAGCCGGGACATTTATAATTCACCCCTCCACTTT
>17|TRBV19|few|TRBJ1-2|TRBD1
CASTLGEAGGPYRGYTF
TGTGCCAGTACCCTTGGTGAAGCAGGGGGGCCCTATCGTGGCTACACCTTC
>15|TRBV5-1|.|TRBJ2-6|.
CASSLIGSGANVLTF
TGCGCCAGCAGCTTGATCGGTTCTGGGGCCAACGTCCTGACTTTC
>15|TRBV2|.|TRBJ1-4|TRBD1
CASRRQGKVNEKLFF
TGTGCCAGCAGAAGACAGGGGAAGGTCAATGAAAAACTGTTTTTT
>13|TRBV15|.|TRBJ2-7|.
CATSKNPGYEQYF
TGTGCCACCAGCAAAAATCCCGGGTACGAGCAGTACTTC
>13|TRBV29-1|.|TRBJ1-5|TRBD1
CSVAGGPNQPQHF
TGCAGCGTAGCAGGGGGCCCTAATCAGCCCCAGCATTTT
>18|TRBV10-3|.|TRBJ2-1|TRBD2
CAISPTSGGLSSYNEQFF
TGTGCCATCAGTCCGACTAGCGGGGGGCTGAGCTCCTACAATGAGCAGTTCTTC
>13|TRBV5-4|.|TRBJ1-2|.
CASSGAANYGYTF
TGTGCCAGCAGCGGGGCAGCTAACTATGGCTACACCTTC
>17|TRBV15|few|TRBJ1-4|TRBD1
CATTFSDTGQGYEKLFF
TGTGCCACCACTTTTTCAGATACGGGACAGGGGTATGAAAAACTGTTTTTT
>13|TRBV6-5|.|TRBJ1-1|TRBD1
CASAGQPNTEAFF
TGTGCCAGCGCGGGACAGCCCAACACTGAAGCTTTCTTT
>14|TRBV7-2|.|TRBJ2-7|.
CASSLVRGIYEQYF
TGTGCCAGCAGCTTGGTCCGGGGGATTTACGAGCAGTACTTC
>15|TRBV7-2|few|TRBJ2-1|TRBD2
CASSGGSSGNNEQFF
TGTGCCAGCAGCGGCGGGTCTAGCGGAAACAATGAGCAGTTCTTC
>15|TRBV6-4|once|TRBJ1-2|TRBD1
CASSDSGTGSHGYTF
TGTGCCAGCAGTGACTCCGGGACAGGGAGTCATGGCTACACCTTC
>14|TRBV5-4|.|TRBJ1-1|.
CASSLDEAWAEAFF
TGTGCCAGCAGCTTGGATGAGGCATGGGCTGAAGCTTTCTTT
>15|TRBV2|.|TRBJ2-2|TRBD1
CASRPGTGATGELFF
TGTGCCAGCAGACCCGGGACAGGGGCCACCGGGGAGCTGTTTTTT
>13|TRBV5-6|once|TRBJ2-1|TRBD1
CASRSDRVSEQFF
TGTGCCAGCAGATCTGACAGGGTTAGTGAGCAGTTCTTC
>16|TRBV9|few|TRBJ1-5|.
CASSVGPGDSNQPQHF
TGTGCCAGCAGCGTAGGCCCGGGTGATAGCAATCAGCCCCAGCATTTT
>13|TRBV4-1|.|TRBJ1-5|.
CASSQDQVLTQHF
TGCGCCAGCAGCCAAGATCAGGTATTGACCCAGCATTTT
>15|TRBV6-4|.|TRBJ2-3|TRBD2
CASSDPSGVTDTQYF
TGTGCCAGCAGTGATCCTAGCGGGGTCACAGATACGCAGTATTTT
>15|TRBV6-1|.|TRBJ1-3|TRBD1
CASSQQGVAGNTIYF
TGTGCCAGCAGCCAACAGGGGGTAGCTGGAAACACCATATATTTT
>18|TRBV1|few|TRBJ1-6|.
CTSSQVHGGSKANSPLHF
TGCACCAGCAGCCAAGTTCATGGAGGGTCTAAGGCCAATTCACCCCTCCACTTT
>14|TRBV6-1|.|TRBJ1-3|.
CATCRGLSGNTIYF
TGTGCCACCTGCAGGGGCCTCTCTGGAAACACCATATATTTT
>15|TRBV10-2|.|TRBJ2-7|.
CASSPPAGRFHEQYF
TGCGCCAGCAGCCCTCCGGCAGGTAGATTCCACGAGCAGTACTTC
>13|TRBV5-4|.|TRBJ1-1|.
CASYDIGGTEAFF
TGTGCCAGCTATGATATCGGGGGGACTGAAGCTTTCTTT
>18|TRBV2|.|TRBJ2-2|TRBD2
CASSAASGGAWRTGELFF
TGTGCCAGCAGTGCGGCTAGCGGGGGGGCATGGCGCACCGGGGAGCTGTTTTTT
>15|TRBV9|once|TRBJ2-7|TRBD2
CASSVGGTSGYEQYF
TGTGCCAGCAGCGTAGGTGGGACTAGCGGGTACGAGCAGTACTTC
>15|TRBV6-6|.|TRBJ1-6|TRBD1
CASSFQRGPDSPLHF
TGTGCCAGCAGCTTCCAAAGGGGGCCGGATTCACCCCTCCACTTT
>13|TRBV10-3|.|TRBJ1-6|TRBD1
CAISDRVASPLHF
TGTGCCATCAGCGACAGGGTGGCTTCACCCCTCCACTTT
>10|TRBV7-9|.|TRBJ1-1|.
CSSSLTEAFF
TGTTCCAGCAGCCTCACTGAAGCTTTCTTT
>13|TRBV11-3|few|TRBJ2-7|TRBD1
CASSRTGDYEQYF
TGTGCCAGCAGCCGGACAGGGGACTACGAGCAGTACTTC
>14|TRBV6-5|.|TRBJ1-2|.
CASSYRGAGYGYTF
TGTGCCAGCAGTTACCGGGGGGCTGGCTATGGCTACACCTTC
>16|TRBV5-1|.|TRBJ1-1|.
CASSLEGRGGNTEAFF
TGCGCCAGCAGCTTGGAAGGCCGGGGTGGGAACACTGAAGCTTTCTTT
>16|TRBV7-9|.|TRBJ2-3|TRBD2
CASNPTGAGGPDTQYF
TGTGCCAGCAACCCTACGGGGGCGGGGGGCCCAGATACGCAGTATTTT
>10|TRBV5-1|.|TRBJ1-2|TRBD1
CASSGTGLTF
TGCGCCAGCAGCGGGACAGGATTAACCTTC
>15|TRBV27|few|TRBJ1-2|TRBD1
CASSSSGQWMYGYTF
TGTGCCAGCAGTTCCTCGGGACAGTGGATGTATGGCTACACCTTC
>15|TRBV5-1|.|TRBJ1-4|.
CASTRGFATNEKLFF
TGCGCCAGCACCCGAGGATTTGCAACTAATGAAAAACTGTTTTTT
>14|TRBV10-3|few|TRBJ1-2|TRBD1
CAIRGQGDDYGYTF
TGTGCCATCAGGGGACAGGGGGACGACTATGGCTACACCTTC
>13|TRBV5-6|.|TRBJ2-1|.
CASSFGTSNEQFF
TGTGCCAGCAGCTTTGGGACTTCCAATGAGCAGTTCTTC